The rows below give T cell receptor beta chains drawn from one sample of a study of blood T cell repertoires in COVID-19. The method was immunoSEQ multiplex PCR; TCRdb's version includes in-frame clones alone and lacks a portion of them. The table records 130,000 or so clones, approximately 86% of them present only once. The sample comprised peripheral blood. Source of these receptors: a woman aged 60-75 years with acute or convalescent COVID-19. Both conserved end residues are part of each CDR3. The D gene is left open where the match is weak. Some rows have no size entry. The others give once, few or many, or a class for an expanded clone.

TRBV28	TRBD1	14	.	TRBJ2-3	TGTGCCAGCGAGAGGGACAGCTTCACAGATACGCAGTATTTT	CASERDSFTDTQYF
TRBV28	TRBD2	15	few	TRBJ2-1	TGTGCCAGCGAAAGCGGGGGGGACCACTACAATGAGCAGTTCTTC	CASESGGDHYNEQFF
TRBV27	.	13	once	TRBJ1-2	TGTGCCAGCAGTTCCCGGGGACATTGGGGCTACACCTTC	CASSSRGHWGYTF
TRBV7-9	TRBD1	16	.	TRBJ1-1	TGTGCCAGCAGCTCGGGACAGGGGGCGCAGGGCACTGAAGCTTTCTTT	CASSSGQGAQGTEAFF
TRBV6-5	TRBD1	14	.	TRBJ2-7	TGTGCCAGCACCGACAGGGTAAGGTGGTGGGAGCAGTACTTC	CASTDRVRWWEQYF
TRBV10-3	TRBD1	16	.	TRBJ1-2	TGTGCCATCAGTGCTTCGACAGGGGACGTGTCGCGGGGCTACACCTTC	CAISASTGDVSRGYTF
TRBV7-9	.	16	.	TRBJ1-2	TGTGCCAGCAGCTCCCCCGGGGGAGGGCCTAACTATGGCTACACCTTC	CASSSPGGGPNYGYTF
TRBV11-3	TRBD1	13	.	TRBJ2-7	TGTGCCAGCAGCTTAGAAACATCACAGGGGATTTACTTC	CASSLETSQGIYF
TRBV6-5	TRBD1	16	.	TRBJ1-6	TGTGCCAGCAGTTATGGACAGGGGGGTGGGATTTCACCCCTCCACTTT	CASSYGQGGGISPLHF
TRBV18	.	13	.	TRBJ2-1	TGTGCCAGCTCACTCCGGGACAATAATGAGCAGTTCTTC	CASSLRDNNEQFF
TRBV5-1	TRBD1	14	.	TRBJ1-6	TGCGCCAGCAGCCGTGGACAGGACTATTCACCCCTCCACTTT	CASSRGQDYSPLHF
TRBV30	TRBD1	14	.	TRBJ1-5	TGTGCCTGGAGTGGGGGACAGATCAATCAGCCCCAGCATTTT	CAWSGGQINQPQHF
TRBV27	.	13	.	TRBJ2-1	TGTGCCAGCACCCACCTTAGCGGCGATGAGCAGTTCTTC	CASTHLSGDEQFF
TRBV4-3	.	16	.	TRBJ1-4	TGCGCCAGCAGCCAATCAACGAGACACCAGTGGGAAAAACTGTTTTTT	CASSQSTRHQWEKLFF
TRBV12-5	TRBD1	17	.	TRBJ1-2	TGTGCTAGTGGTTTGGGCCTCCGACAGGGAGGTTCCTATGGCTACACCTTC	CASGLGLRQGGSYGYTF
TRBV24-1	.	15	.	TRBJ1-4	TGTGCCACCAGTGAAGGGGGGGGTCCTAATGAAAAACTGTTTTTT	CATSEGGGPNEKLFF
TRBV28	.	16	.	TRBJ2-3	TGTGCCAGCAGTTTGACAGTTTTCGTTAGCACAGATACGCAGTATTTT	CASSLTVFVSTDTQYF
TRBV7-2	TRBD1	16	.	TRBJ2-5	TGTGCCAGCAGCTTACTTACGGGACAGTACCAAGAGACCCAGTACTTC	CASSLLTGQYQETQYF
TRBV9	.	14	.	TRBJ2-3	TGTGCCAGCAGCACCGGACTCACGACAGATACGCAGTATTTT	CASSTGLTTDTQYF
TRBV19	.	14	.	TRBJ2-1	TGTGCCAGTACCCGCGACTCCAATTACAATGAGCAGTTCTTC	CASTRDSNYNEQFF
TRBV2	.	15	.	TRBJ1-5	TGTGCCAGCAGCTCTCGGACAGCCTGGAATAGGGCCCAGCATTTT	CASSSRTAWNRAQHF
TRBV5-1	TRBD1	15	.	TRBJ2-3	TGCGCCAGCAGCCTGGGACAGTTGGGGTCAGATACGCAGTATTTT	CASSLGQLGSDTQYF
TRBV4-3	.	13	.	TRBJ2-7	TGCGCCAGCAGCCAAGTCCAAGGGGCCGAGCAGTACTTC	CASSQVQGAEQYF
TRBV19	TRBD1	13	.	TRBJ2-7	TGTGCCAGTAGCTCGGACAGGGGCCCAAAGCAGTACTTC	CASSSDRGPKQYF
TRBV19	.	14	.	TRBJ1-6	TGTGCCAGTACCTCCGGGACAAATAATTCACCCCTCCACTTT	CASTSGTNNSPLHF
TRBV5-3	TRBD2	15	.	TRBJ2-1	TGTGCCAGAAGCTCGGGACTAGCGGGGAAATATGAGCAGTTCTTC	CARSSGLAGKYEQFF
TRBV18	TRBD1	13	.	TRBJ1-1	TGTGCCAGCTCACCAGGACAGGGATCTGAAGCTTTCTTT	CASSPGQGSEAFF
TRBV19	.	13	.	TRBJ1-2	TGTGCCAGTAGTATTCGTGGGGACTCGGGCTACACCTTC	CASSIRGDSGYTF
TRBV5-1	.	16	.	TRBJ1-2	TGCGCCAGCAGCTTGGTTCAGGCCGCTTTTAACTATGGCTACACCTTC	CASSLVQAAFNYGYTF
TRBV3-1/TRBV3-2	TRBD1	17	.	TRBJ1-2	TGTGCCAGCAGCCAAGGTGGGACAGGGCGCGCGGGCTATGGCTACACCTTC	CASSQGGTGRAGYGYTF
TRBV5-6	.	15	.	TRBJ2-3	TGTGCCAGCAGCTTGGTAGGGGTAAGGACAGATACGCAGTATTTT	CASSLVGVRTDTQYF
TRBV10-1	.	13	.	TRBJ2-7	TGCGCCAGCAGTGGTTCTGGGAGAGGCGAGCAGTACTTC	CASSGSGRGEQYF
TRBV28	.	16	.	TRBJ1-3	TGTGCCAGCAGCCTGATACTGTCCTACTCTGGAAACACCATATATTTT	CASSLILSYSGNTIYF
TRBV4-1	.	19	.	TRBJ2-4	TGCGCCAGCAGCCAAGATTCAGGACAGAACCTGGGGGCCAAAAACATTCAGTACTTC	CASSQDSGQNLGAKNIQYF
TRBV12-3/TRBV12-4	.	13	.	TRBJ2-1	TGTGCCAGCAGGGGGGCCGGGGTGCATGAGCAGTTCTTC	CASRGAGVHEQFF
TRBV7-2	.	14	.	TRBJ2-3	TGTGCCAGCAGCTTTTCACATAGCACAGATACGCAGTATTTT	CASSFSHSTDTQYF
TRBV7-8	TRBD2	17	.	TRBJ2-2	TGTGCCAGCAGCTTATTCGGGACTAGCGGCCGCACCGGGGAGCTGTTTTTT	CASSLFGTSGRTGELFF
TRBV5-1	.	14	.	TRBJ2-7	TGCGCCAGCAGCAGGGGGGACAGTAGCTACGAGCAGTACTTC	CASSRGDSSYEQYF
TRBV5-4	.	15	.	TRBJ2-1	TGTGCCAGCAGCCCGGCGAGGGGGGGGCTAAATGAGCAGTTCTTC	CASSPARGGLNEQFF
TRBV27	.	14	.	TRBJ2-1	TGTGCCACCCGCCTGGCACACACCTACAATGAGCAGTTCTTC	CATRLAHTYNEQFF
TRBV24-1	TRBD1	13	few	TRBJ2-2	TGTGCCACCAGCCAGGGGGACACCGGGGAGCTGTTTTTT	CATSQGDTGELFF
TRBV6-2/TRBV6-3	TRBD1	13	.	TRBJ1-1	TGTGCCAGCAGTCGAGGGGGCGGCACTGAAGCTTTCTTT	CASSRGGGTEAFF
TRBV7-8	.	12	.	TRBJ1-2	TGTGCCAGCAGCGGGGGAGGCACTGGCTACACCTTC	CASSGGGTGYTF
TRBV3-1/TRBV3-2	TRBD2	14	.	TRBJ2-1	TGTGCCAGCAGCCCTAGCGGGGCGTACAATGAGCAGTTCTTC	CASSPSGAYNEQFF
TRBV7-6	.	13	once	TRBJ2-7	TGTGCCAGCAGCTTATTAGTCGCCCACGAGCAGTACTTC	CASSLLVAHEQYF
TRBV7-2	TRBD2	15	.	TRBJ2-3	TGTGCCAGCAGTTTAAACTCCGGGGGGTTAGATACGCAGTATTTT	CASSLNSGGLDTQYF
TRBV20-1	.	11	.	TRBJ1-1	TGCAGTGCCACCGACAGGTATGAAGCTTTCTTT	CSATDRYEAFF
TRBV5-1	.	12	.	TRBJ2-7	TGCGCCAGCAGCCAAACACACTACGAGCAGTACTTC	CASSQTHYEQYF
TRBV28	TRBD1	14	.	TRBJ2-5	TGTGCCAGCAGTTCGACAGGGGGCAGGAAGACCCAGTACTTC	CASSSTGGRKTQYF
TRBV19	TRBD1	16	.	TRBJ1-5	TGTGCCAGTAGATGGGGGGACAGGGCCAGGAATCAGCCCCAGCATTTT	CASRWGDRARNQPQHF